The clone carrying this T cell receptor (beta chain) was detected only once. CDR1 is SGHTS and CDR2 is YDEGEE in the germline V gene. V lost 0 bases and J 5 bases, leaving 14 bases between the germline ends. The CDR3 contains 15 residues. This specimen comes from a study of blood T cell repertoires in COVID-19. Study-wide background: Both acute and convalescent COVID-19 samples were obtained from the United States, Italy and Spain. Sources were T cells, B-cell-depleted T cells, or PBMCs; the material itself was cDNA or gDNA.

Clones were sequenced by immunoSEQ multiplex PCR, and TCRdb holds only the in-frame ones, with some missing. The sample includes fewer than 250,000 clones, roughly 89% seen only once; the top ten take 5.5% to 6.5%. The receptor was isolated from a man aged 60-69 years who had recovered from COVID-19. Material for sequencing was peripheral blood. V is TRBV5-8 and J is TRBJ2-5; tentatively, D is TRBD1 (6 bases). Here the CDR3 reads CASSLALGARETQYF. In DNA, the CDR3 is TGTGCCAGCAGCTTGGCCCTGGGGGCGAGGGAGACCCAGTACTTC.